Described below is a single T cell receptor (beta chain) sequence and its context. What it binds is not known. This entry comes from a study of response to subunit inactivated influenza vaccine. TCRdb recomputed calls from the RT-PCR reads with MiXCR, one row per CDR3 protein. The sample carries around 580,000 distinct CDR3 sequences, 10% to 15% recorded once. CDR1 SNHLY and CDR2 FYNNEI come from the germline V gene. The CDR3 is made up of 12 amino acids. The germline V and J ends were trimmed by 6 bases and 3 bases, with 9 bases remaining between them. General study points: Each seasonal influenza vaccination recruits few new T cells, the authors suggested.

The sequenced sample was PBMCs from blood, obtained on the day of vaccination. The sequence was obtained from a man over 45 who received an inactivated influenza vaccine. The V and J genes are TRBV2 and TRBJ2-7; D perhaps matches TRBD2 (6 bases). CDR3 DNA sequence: TGTGCCAGCAGAAGGACTAACTACGAGCAGTACTTC. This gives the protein CASRRTNYEQYF.